This T cell receptor (beta chain) appears in the sequencing data of a study of early T cells in non-severe SARS-CoV-2 infection. Study details: Sequenced material consisted of bulk RNA (from unsorted whole blood), and chains were unpaired. Study-wide findings and caveats: Matches to VDJdb favored anti-spike CD8 responses and missed private and CD4 specificities.

Trimming cost V 3 bases and J 7 bases; bases outside gene matches: 5. The V gene's germline CDR1 is LGHNA and CDR2 YNFKEQ. CDR3 length: 16 residues. Each cDNA molecule carried a unique molecular identifier. TCRdb processed the 5' RACE reads anew with MiXCR; each CDR3 protein has one entry. The sample contains roughly 80,000 distinct CDR3 sequences, over 9% of which appear only once. This clonotype has a handful of counts. The antigen is not known. The TCR comes from an adult who was a healthcare worker with PCR-confirmed SARS-CoV-2 infection or an uninfected control (not recorded which). The chain recombines TRBV4-2 with TRBJ1-6; 11 bases align to TRBD1. Source: whole blood, taken at baseline. CDR3 sequence (DNA): TGTGCCAGCAGCCACCCTCGGGACAGGGGGAATTCACCCCTCCACTTT. This translates into CASSHPRDRGNSPLHF.